This TCR beta chain is drawn from a study of T cells after yellow fever vaccination. This clonotype has more than one count but fewer than ten. Its target is unknown. V lost 0 bases and J 4 bases, leaving 10 bases between the germline ends. There are 15 residues in the CDR3. Germline V lookup: CDR1 SGHVS, CDR2 FQNEAQ. A process of 5'RACE template switching, which added a universal primer site and UMIs, was used to make TCR cDNA. Each CDR3 protein is one row after TCRdb ran MiXCR on the 5' RACE reads. The sample has 99,000 or so distinct CDR3 sequences; roughly 5.8% are singletons. Study observations and caveats: Booster sampling recovered most clones from primary vaccination (approximately 97% CD4, around 90% CD8). Peaking on day 5 versus 15, the secondary response was faster but weaker.

The specimen was CD8+ T cells sorted from PBMCs, collected 10 days after the yellow fever booster vaccination. The receptor comes from a young man who received the YFV17D yellow fever vaccine. The chain links TRBV7-8 to TRBJ1-5; perhaps TRBD1 as D (5 bases). Here the CDR3 reads CASSLAQGQNQPQHF. DNA for the CDR3: TGTGCCAGCAGCTTAGCGCAGGGTCAAAATCAGCCCCAGCATTTT.